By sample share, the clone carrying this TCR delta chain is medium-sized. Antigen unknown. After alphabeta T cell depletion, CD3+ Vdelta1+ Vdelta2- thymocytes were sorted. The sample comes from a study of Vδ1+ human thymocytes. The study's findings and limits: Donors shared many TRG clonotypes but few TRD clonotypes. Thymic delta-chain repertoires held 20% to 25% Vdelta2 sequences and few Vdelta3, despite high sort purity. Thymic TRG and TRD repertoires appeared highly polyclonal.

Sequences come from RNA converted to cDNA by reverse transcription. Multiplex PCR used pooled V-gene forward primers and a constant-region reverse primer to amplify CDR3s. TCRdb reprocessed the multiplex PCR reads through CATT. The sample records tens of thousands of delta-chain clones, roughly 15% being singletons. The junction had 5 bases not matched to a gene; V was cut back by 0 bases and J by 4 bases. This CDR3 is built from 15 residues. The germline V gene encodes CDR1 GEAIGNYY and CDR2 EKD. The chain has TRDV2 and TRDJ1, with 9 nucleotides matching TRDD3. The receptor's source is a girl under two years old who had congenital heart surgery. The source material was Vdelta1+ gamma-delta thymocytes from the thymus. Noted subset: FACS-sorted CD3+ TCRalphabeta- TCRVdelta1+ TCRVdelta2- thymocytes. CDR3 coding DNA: TGTGCCTGTGACACCTTGGGGGATAACGGCGATAAACTCATCTTT. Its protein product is CACDTLGDNGDKLIF.